This TCR beta chain is from a study of beta chain features in type 1 diabetes. Per donor, one heparinised blood draw averaged around 110 mL. All of the sorted populations showed purity greater than 95%. Expressed TCRB transcripts were sequenced after all isolated RNA was converted to cDNA. Repertoires were generated with immunoSEQ multiplex PCR, while TCRdb's copy carries only in-frame clones and drops some. The data hold approximately 120,000 clones, with around 40% observed a single time. This clone was seen a handful of times. Its target is not known. Study-level results: Moderate but significant shortening of TCRB CDR3s was recorded in all four CD4+ subsets from Type 1 diabetes patients. Fewer insertions but more deletions were seen at VDJ junctions in type 1 diabetes patients.

Sequencing was carried out using stem cell memory CD4+ T cells from blood. This receptor was identified in a woman between 18 and 30 years old in good health.

CDR3 protein: CASSSSGRGDSYEQYF. The CDR3 bases are TGTGCCAGCAGCTCCTCGGGGAGGGGGGACTCCTACGAGCAGTACTTC. V usage is TRBV7-9 and J usage is TRBJ2-7; D might be TRBD2 (7 bases). Germline-derived CDR1 and CDR2 are SEHNR and FQNEAQ (reference sequence). V shed 4 bases and J shed 0 bases, with 16 bases lying between them. The CDR3 covers 16 residues.